The present T cell receptor beta chain was sequenced within a study of blood T cell repertoires in COVID-19. The Seattle site enrolled patients during active infection and followed them longitudinally. Per the study methods: For nucleated cells, counts were estimated from reference gene primer amplification. Profiled with immunoSEQ multiplex PCR; TCRdb holds only in-frame clones, not every one. The DNA gave D and trimming, while V, J and clone size come from that table. The sample contains 300,000 to 350,000 clones, roughly 90% of which appear only once. V lost 4 bases to trimming and J lost 8 bases; unmatched junction nucleotides: 12. CDR3 length equals 16 residues. The germline V gene encodes CDR1 GTSNPN and CDR2 SVGIG (reference sequence).

The chain has TRBV30 and TRBJ1-3; 12 nucleotides agree with TRBD1. The TCR originated in a woman aged 25-40 years with COVID-19, enrolled during active disease. Source material: peripheral blood. This CDR3 reads CAWIEPGQGARYTIYF. Written as DNA, the CDR3 is TGTGCCTGGATTGAGCCGGGACAGGGGGCTCGGTACACCATATATTTT.